Sequencing of this TCR beta chain was carried out in a study of siplizumab effects on memory and regulatory T cells. Per-sample assaying covered 95,000 to 100,000 TCR templates. Clones were read by immunoSEQ multiplex PCR, and TCRdb kept only the in-frame ones, dropping some. The table includes some 100,000 clones, roughly 97% detected once. The material sequenced was naive CD4+ T cells sorted from blood. The sequence was collected from a human donor in good health.

The CDR3: CASSAASRVEQYF. The CDR3 bases are TGCGCCAGCAGTGCTGCGTCTCGAGTCGAGCAGTACTTC. V gene TRBV10-1 combines with J gene TRBJ2-7; D gene ambiguous. CDR1 is WNHNN and CDR2 is SYGVQD in the germline V gene (reference sequence). The CDR3 runs to 13 residues. V dropped 4 bases and J dropped 6 bases, with 13 bases sitting between them.